This T cell receptor (beta chain) originates from a study of regulatory T cells in long-lasting Graves disease. Study-wide context: Antithyroid drug use was under 3 months in newly diagnosed Graves' patients. Findings of the study overall: Persistent patients shared more public clonotypes (2,741) than new patients (approximately 1,000).

The ends were cut back, 3 bases at V and 0 bases at J, with 13 bases in the middle. Germline CDR1 KGHSH, CDR2 LQKENI. This CDR3 is 16 amino acids long. This clonotype was counted between two and nine times. Its antigen is not identified. Through Arm-PCR of CDR3 regions and iRepertoire HTBI primers, TCR beta libraries were built. MiXCR, applied by TCRdb to the multiplex PCR reads, yields one record per CDR3 protein. The table lists some 230,000 distinct CDR3 sequences, around 17% of them singletons. Time point denoted: newly diagnosed GD, antithyroid drugs for less than 3 months. From RNA extracted from PBMCs, the TCR library was made. Graves' disease diagnosis followed American Thyroid Association guidelines. EDTA tubes held Nine milliliters of peripheral blood from each patient.

Sequenced material: peripheral blood mononuclear cells (PBMCs), taken at new diagnosis, from a patient treated with antithyroid drugs. The source is a female donor with Graves disease. The chain employs TRBV18 and TRBJ2-3; possible D gene TRBD2, 5 bases. The CDR3: CASSPPPGFSTDTQYF. The CDR3 region has the DNA TGTGCCAGCTCACCTCCTCCGGGATTTAGCACAGATACGCAGTATTTT.